Listed below are T cell receptor beta chains from one sample, sequenced in a study of T-cell reconstitution after alpha-beta-depleted transplantation in children. TCRdb analysed the PCR reads with MiXCR anew, one entry per CDR3 protein. Found here are a few hundred thousand distinct CDR3 sequences, roughly two fifths of them singletons; the top ten hold approximately 25%. The source was PBMCs, collected before TCRalphabeta/CD19-depleted stem cell transplant. The receptor source for this set is a girl aged 2-10 years with aplastic anemia, due to receive a stem cell transplant. Both conserved end residues are part of each CDR3. A D gene is named only where the DNA matches it firmly. Clone size is shown for a subset of rows, as once, few, many or a class of expanded clone.

j_call: TRBJ2-1; v_call: TRBV9; clone_size: many; d_call: NA; cdr3_nt: TGTGCCAGCAGCTCCCCTCATAGCGTTAATGAGCAGTTCTTC; cdr3_aa: CASSSPHSVNEQFF
j_call: TRBJ2-7; v_call: TRBV25-1; clone_size: NA; d_call: TRBD2; cdr3_nt: TGTGCCACCACGCCCTCTAGCGGGAGTTCTAACGAGCAGTACTTC; cdr3_aa: CATTPSSGSSNEQYF
j_call: TRBJ1-2; v_call: TRBV4-2; clone_size: many; d_call: NA; cdr3_nt: TGTGCCAGCAGCCAAGTAAATGGGGGAGACTATGGCTACACCTTC; cdr3_aa: CASSQVNGGDYGYTF
j_call: TRBJ1-5; v_call: TRBV12-3/TRBV12-4; clone_size: NA; d_call: NA; cdr3_nt: TGTGCCAGCACCTCTTTCTTCAATCAGCCCCAGCATTTT; cdr3_aa: CASTSFFNQPQHF
j_call: TRBJ2-3; v_call: TRBV3-1; clone_size: few; d_call: NA; cdr3_nt: TGTGCCAGCAGCCCACTCACAGGCCCCCGCGATACGCAGTATTTT; cdr3_aa: CASSPLTGPRDTQYF
j_call: TRBJ2-1; v_call: TRBV12-3/TRBV12-4; clone_size: NA; d_call: NA; cdr3_nt: TGTGCCAGCAATTCTGCTATAGATTCCTACAATGAGCAGTTCTTC; cdr3_aa: CASNSAIDSYNEQFF
j_call: TRBJ2-7; v_call: TRBV9; clone_size: NA; d_call: NA; cdr3_nt: TGTGCCAGCAGCGGACGGGCATATTCCTACGAGCAGTACTTC; cdr3_aa: CASSGRAYSYEQYF
j_call: TRBJ2-5; v_call: TRBV15; clone_size: many; d_call: TRBD1; cdr3_nt: TGTGCCACCAGCATCCACAGGGGTACAGAGACCCAGTACTTC; cdr3_aa: CATSIHRGTETQYF
j_call: TRBJ2-3; v_call: TRBV18; clone_size: once; d_call: NA; cdr3_nt: TGTGCCAGCTCACAAGTGACAGGCCCCACAGATACGCAGTATTTT; cdr3_aa: CASSQVTGPTDTQYF
j_call: TRBJ2-7; v_call: TRBV20-1; clone_size: NA; d_call: TRBD1; cdr3_nt: TGCAGTGCTCCGGACAGGGTCTACGAGCAGTACTTC; cdr3_aa: CSAPDRVYEQYF
j_call: TRBJ2-7; v_call: TRBV4-2; clone_size: NA; d_call: NA; cdr3_nt: TGTGCCAGCAGCCAAGGGGTCGCTGACCTGGGCTACGAGCAGTACTTC; cdr3_aa: CASSQGVADLGYEQYF
j_call: TRBJ2-5; v_call: TRBV20-1; clone_size: NA; d_call: TRBD2; cdr3_nt: TGCAGTGTGGGTGGACTAGCCGTAGAGACCCAGTACTTC; cdr3_aa: CSVGGLAVETQYF
j_call: TRBJ2-3; v_call: TRBV3-1; clone_size: many; d_call: NA; cdr3_nt: TGTGCCAGCAGCCAAGAGGGGACGGAGTTCACAGATACGCAGTATTTT; cdr3_aa: CASSQEGTEFTDTQYF
j_call: TRBJ2-1; v_call: TRBV4-2; clone_size: NA; d_call: TRBD2; cdr3_nt: TGTGCCAGCAGCCAAGGGGATCCACTAGCGGGCTCCTACAATGAGCAGTTCTTC; cdr3_aa: CASSQGDPLAGSYNEQFF
j_call: TRBJ2-7; v_call: TRBV5-1; clone_size: NA; d_call: NA; cdr3_nt: TGCGCCAGCAGCGAGGGGTACAGAGCAGACTACGAGCAGTACTTC; cdr3_aa: CASSEGYRADYEQYF
j_call: TRBJ1-5; v_call: TRBV29-1; clone_size: NA; d_call: NA; cdr3_nt: TGCAGCGCTCAAGAACAGGGAGGGGGCAATCAGCCCCAGCATTTT; cdr3_aa: CSAQEQGGGNQPQHF
j_call: TRBJ2-6; v_call: TRBV5-1; clone_size: many; d_call: NA; cdr3_nt: TGCGCCAGCACTAAGGGGTCCGGGGCCAACGTCCTGACTTTC; cdr3_aa: CASTKGSGANVLTF